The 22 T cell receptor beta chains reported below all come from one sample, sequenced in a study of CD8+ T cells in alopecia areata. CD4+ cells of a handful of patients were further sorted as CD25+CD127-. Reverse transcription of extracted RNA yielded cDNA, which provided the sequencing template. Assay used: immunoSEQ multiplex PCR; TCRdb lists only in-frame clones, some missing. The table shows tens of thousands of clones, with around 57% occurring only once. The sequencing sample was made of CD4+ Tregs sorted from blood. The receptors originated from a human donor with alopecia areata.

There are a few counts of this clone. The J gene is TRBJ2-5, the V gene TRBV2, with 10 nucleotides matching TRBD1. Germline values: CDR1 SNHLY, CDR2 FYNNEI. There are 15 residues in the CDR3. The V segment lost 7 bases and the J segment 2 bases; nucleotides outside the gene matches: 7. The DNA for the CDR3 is TGTGCCAGCACTCCGGGACAGGGGCCACAAGAGACCCAGTACTTC. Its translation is CASTPGQGPQETQYF. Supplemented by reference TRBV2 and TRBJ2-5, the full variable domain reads EPEVTQTPSHQVTQMGQEVILRCVPISNHLYFYWYRQILGQKVEFLVSFYNNEISEKSEIFDDQFSVERPDGSNFTLKIRSTKLEDSAMYFCASTPGQGPQETQYFGPGTRLLVL.

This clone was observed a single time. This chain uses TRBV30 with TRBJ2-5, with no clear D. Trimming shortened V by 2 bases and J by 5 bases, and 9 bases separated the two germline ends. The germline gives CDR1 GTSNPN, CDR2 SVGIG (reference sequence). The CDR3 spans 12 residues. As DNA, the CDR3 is TGTGCCTGGAGTACCACGGCGGAGACCCAGTACTTC. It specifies CAWSTTAETQYF.

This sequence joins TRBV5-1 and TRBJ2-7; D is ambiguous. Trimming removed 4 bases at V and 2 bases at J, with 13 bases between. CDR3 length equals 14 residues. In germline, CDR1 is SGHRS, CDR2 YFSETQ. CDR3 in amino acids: CASSHRTEPYEQYF. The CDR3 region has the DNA TGCGCCAGCAGCCACCGGACGGAACCCTACGAGCAGTACTTC.

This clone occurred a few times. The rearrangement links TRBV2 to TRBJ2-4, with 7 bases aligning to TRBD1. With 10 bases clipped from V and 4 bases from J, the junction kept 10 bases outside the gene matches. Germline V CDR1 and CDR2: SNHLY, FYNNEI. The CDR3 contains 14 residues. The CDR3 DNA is TGTGCCACCCGTTTGACACAGGGGAAAAACATTCAGTACTTC. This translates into CATRLTQGKNIQYF.

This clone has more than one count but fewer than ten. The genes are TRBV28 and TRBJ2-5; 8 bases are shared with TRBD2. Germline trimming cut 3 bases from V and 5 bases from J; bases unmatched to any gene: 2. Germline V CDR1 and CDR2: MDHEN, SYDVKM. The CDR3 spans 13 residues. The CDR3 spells CASSFRGGETQYF. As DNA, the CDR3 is TGTGCCAGCAGTTTTCGCGGGGGGGAGACCCAGTACTTC.

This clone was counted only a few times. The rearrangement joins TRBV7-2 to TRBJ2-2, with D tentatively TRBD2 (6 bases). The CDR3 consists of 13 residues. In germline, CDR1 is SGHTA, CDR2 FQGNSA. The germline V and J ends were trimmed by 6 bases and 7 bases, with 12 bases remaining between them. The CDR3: CASRRDWGGELFF. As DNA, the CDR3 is TGTGCCAGCAGACGGGACTGGGGCGGGGAGCTGTTTTTT.

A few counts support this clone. CDR3 in amino acids: CASSLQGAAYEQYF. CDR3 bases: TGTGCCAGCAGCTTACAGGGGGCGGCCTACGAGCAGTACTTC. The chain has TRBV5-4 and TRBJ2-7; 9 nucleotides match TRBD1. With 2 bases clipped from V and 2 bases from J, the junction kept 2 bases outside the gene matches. CDR3 size: 14 residues. Germline V CDR1 and CDR2: SGHNT, YYREEE (reference sequence).

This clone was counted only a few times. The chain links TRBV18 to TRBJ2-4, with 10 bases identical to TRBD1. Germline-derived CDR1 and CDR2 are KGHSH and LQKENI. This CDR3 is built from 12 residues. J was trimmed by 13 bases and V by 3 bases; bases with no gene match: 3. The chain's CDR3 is CASSPGTGEQYF. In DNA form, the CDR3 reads TGTGCCAGCTCACCCGGGACAGGGGAACAGTACTTC. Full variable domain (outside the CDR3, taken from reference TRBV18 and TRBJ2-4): NAGVMQNPRHLVRRRGQEARLRCSPMKGHSHVYWYRQLPEEGLKFMVYLQKENIIDESGMPKERFSAEFPKEGPSILRIQQVVRGDSAAYFCASSPGTGEQYFGAGTRLSVL.

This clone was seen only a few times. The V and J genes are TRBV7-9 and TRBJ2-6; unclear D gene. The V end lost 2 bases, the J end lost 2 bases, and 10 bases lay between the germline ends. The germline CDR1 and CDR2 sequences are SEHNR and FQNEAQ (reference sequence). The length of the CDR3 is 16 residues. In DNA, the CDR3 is TGTGCCAGCAGCTTAAGCCGTCTCGCTGGGGCCAACGTCCTGACTTTC. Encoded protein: CASSLSRLAGANVLTF.

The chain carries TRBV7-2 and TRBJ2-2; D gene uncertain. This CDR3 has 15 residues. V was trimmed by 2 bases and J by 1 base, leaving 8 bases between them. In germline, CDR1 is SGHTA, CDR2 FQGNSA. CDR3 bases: TGTGCCAGCAGCTTAAACAGCCAGAACACCGGGGAGCTGTTTTTT. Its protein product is CASSLNSQNTGELFF.

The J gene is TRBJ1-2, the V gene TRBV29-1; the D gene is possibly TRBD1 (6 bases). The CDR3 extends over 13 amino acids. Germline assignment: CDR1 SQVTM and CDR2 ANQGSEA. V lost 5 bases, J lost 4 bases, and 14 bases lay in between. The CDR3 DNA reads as TGCAGCGTTCAACAGGGAGTGGGCTATGGCTACACCTTC. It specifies CSVQQGVGYGYTF.

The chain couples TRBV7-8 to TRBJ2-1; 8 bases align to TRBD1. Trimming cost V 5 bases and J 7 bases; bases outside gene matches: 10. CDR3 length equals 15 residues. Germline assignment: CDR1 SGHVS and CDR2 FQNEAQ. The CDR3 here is CASSPRGRYRNEQFF. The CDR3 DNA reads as TGTGCCAGCAGCCCCAGGGGGCGATACAGGAATGAGCAGTTCTTC.

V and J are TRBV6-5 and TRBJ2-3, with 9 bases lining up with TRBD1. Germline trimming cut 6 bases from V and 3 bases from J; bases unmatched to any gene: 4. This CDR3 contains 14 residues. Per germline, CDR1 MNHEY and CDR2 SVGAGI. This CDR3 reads CASSLQGATDTQYF. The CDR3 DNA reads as TGTGCCAGCAGCTTACAGGGGGCAACAGATACGCAGTATTTT.

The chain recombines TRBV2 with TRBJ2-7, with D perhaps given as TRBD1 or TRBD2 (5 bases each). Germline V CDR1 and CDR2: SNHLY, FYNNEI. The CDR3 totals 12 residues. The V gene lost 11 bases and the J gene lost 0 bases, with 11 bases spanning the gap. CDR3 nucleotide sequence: TGTGCCGGGGCCGGACTCTCCTACGAGCAGTACTTC. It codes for CAGAGLSYEQYF.

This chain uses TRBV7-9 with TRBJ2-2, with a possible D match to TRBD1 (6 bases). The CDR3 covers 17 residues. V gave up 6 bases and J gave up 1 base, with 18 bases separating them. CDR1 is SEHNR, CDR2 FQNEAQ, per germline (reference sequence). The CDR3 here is CASRKFRDTGNTGELFF. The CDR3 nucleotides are TGTGCCAGCAGAAAGTTCCGGGACACGGGGAACACCGGGGAGCTGTTTTTT.

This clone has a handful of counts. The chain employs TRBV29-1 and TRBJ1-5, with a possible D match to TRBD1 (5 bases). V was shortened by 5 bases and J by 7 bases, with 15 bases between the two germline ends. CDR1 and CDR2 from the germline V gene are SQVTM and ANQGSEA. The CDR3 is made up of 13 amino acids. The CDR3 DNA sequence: TGCAGCGTTTCCATGGACATCCTCCAGCCCCAGCATTTT. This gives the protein CSVSMDILQPQHF.

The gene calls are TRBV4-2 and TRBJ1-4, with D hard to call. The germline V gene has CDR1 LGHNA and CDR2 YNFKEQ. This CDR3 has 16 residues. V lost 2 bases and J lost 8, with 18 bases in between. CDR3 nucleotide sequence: TGTGCCAGCAGCCAAAGCCCCTCAAGGAATAGGGAAAAACTGTTTTTT. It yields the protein CASSQSPSRNREKLFF.

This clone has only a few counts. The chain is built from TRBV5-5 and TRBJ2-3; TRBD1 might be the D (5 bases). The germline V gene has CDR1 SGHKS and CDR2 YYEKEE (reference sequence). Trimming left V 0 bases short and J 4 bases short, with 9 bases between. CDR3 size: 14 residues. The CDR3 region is CASSLAGPADTQYF. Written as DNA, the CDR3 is TGTGCCAGCAGCTTGGCAGGGCCCGCAGATACGCAGTATTTT. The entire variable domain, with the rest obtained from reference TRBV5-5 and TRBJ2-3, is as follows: DAGVTQSPTHLIKTRGQQVTLRCSPISGHKSVSWYQQVLGQGPQFIFQYYEKEERGRGNFPDRFSARQFPNYSSELNVNALLLGDSALYLCASSLAGPADTQYFGPGTRLTVL.

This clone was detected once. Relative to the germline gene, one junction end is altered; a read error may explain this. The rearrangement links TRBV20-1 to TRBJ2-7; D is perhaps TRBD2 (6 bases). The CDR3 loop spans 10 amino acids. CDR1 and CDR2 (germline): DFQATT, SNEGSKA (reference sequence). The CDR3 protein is CSASIGRRDF. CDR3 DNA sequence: TGCAGTGCTAGTATCGGGCGGCGGGATTTC.

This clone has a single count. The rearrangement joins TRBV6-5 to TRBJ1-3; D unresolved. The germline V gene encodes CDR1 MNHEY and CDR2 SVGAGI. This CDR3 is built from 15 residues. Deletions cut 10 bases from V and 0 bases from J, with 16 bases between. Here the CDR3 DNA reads TGTGCCAACCCTCCCCCCCCCAGCTCTGGAAACACCATATATTTT. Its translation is CANPPPPSSGNTIYF.

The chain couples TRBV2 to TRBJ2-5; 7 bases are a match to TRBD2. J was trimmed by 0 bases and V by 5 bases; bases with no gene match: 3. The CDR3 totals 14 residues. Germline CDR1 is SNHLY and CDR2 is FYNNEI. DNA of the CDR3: TGTGCCAGCAGTCTTCTAGCGGACCAAGAGACCCAGTACTTC. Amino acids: CASSLLADQETQYF.

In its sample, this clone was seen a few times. The CDR3 DNA is TGCGCCAGCAGTCTCTCAACCCCCGGGACATCTGGGGCCAACGTCCTGACTTTC. Protein product: CASSLSTPGTSGANVLTF. The genes are TRBV23-1 and TRBJ2-6; tentative D call: TRBD1 (6 bases). TRBV23-1 is filed as an ORF, its function uncertain. Trimming pared 4 bases from V and 1 base from J, leaving 17 bases between. The CDR3 length is 18 residues.